This record looks at one T cell receptor beta chain sequence and its context. This sample is drawn from a study of technical replicates of blood from a handful of donors. Profiling relied on immunoSEQ multiplex PCR, and the TCRdb table lists in-frame clones only, not all of them. The sample includes just over 60,000 clones, 70% to 90% seen only once; the top ten take roughly 5%. This CDR3 spans 14 amino acids. Sequencing was done on a sample of PBMCs. J is TRBJ2-7 and V is TRBV21-1; the table gives TRBD1 as D, unverified against the DNA. TRBV21-1 constitutes a pseudogene. The source is a human donor in good health. Some clones in this sample may be carry-over from other donors' samples. DNA of the CDR3: TGTGCCAGCAGTTTTCATAACAGGTCCTACGAGCAGTACTTC. Translating it yields CASSFHNRSYEQYF.